This T cell receptor beta chain was identified during a study of cytomegalovirus exposure and HLA in healthy donors. Study findings and constraints: The study put 150 or so TCR beta chains on its list as cytomegalovirus-associated.

Primers included in the PCR were 60 Vbeta and 13 Jbeta primers. In the original analysis: A follow-up analysis tallied approximately 85 million unique TCR beta chains, roughly 11 million shared. Profiled with immunoSEQ multiplex PCR; TCRdb holds only in-frame clones, not every one. Clonal size and the V and J genes are those of that table, whereas D and trimming came from the DNA. The repertoire consists of under 150,000 clones, with about two thirds occurring once and the leading ten covering approximately 2.9%. Concerning this clone itself: Its cognate antigen is unknown.

No CMV serostatus was recorded for this donor. The CDR3 totals 16 residues. Trimming took off 4 bases at V and 2 bases at J, with 19 bases between the two ends. Germline CDR1 is SGHNT and CDR2 is YYREEE (reference sequence). Material: PBMCs. The chain employs TRBV5-4 and TRBJ2-7; D might be TRBD1 (7 bases). This clonotype was sampled from a human donor in good health. CDR3 loop: CASSRGQGRGPYEQYF. The CDR3 bases are TGTGCCAGCAGCCGGGGGCAGGGAAGGGGGCCCTACGAGCAGTACTTC.